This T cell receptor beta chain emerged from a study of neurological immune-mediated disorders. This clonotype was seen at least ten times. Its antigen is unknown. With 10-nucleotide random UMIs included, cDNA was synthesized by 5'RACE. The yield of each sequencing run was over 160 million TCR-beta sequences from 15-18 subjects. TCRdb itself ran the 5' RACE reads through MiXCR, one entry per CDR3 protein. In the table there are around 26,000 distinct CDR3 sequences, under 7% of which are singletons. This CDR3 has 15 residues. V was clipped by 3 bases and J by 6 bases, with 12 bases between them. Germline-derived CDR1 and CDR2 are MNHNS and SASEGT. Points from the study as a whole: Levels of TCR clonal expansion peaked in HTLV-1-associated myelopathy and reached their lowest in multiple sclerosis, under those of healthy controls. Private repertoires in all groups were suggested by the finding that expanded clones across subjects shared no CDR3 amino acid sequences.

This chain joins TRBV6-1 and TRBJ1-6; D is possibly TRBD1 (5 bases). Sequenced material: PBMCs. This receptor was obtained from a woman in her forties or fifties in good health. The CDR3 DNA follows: TGTGCCAGCAGTGAGCTGGCCGGGGGTAATTCACCCCTCCACTTT. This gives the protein CASSELAGGNSPLHF.